A single T cell receptor beta chain is shown here with its context. The record originates from a study of blood T cell repertoires in COVID-19. Between the trimmed V and J ends, which lost 3 bases and 2 bases, there was a span of 16 bases. CDR1 is SGHDT, CDR2 YYEEEE, per germline. The CDR3 is 16 amino acids. Here immunoSEQ multiplex PCR was the method, and the copy in TCRdb shows in-frame clones only, minus some. The profile covers under 110,000 clones, with approximately 80% appearing a single time and 11% to 15% taken by the ten largest. The chain joins TRBV5-6 to TRBJ2-3; D unclear. The TCR sequence derives from a woman in her fifties or sixties with acute or convalescent COVID-19. Sample: peripheral blood. CDR3 nucleotide sequence: TGTGCCAGCAGCTATCTTGCCAGTGTCTCCACAGATACGCAGTATTTT. This codes for CASSYLASVSTDTQYF.